Below, one T cell receptor (beta chain) is given with its context. Per the original data handling: The authors estimated nucleated cell counts from reference gene primer amplification. The repertoire was sequenced with immunoSEQ multiplex PCR; TCRdb's copy has only in-frame clones and lacks some. The D gene and trimming were derived from the DNA, and the V and J assignments and clone size from that table. This repertoire shows about 99,000 clones, 80% to 85% found once; its top ten account for roughly 2%. This sample was taken from a study of blood T cell repertoires in COVID-19. Study-level background: The United States, Italy and Spain provided the acute and convalescent COVID-19 samples. Sample material is recorded as cDNA or gDNA derived from T cells, B-cell-depleted T cells, or PBMCs.

The trim removed 5 bases at V and 4 bases at J, leaving 10 bases unmatched. The CDR3 contains 16 residues. CDR1 and CDR2 (germline): SEHNR, FQNEAQ (reference sequence). This chain connects TRBV7-9 to TRBJ1-1; the match to TRBD1 covers 10 bases. The sequenced sample consisted of peripheral blood. The TCR originated in a man aged 65 to 85 with active or convalescent COVID-19. As DNA, the CDR3 is TGTGCCAGCAGCCCCGCCCCGACAGGGGGCCTCACTGAAGCTTTCTTT. The encoded protein is CASSPAPTGGLTEAFF.